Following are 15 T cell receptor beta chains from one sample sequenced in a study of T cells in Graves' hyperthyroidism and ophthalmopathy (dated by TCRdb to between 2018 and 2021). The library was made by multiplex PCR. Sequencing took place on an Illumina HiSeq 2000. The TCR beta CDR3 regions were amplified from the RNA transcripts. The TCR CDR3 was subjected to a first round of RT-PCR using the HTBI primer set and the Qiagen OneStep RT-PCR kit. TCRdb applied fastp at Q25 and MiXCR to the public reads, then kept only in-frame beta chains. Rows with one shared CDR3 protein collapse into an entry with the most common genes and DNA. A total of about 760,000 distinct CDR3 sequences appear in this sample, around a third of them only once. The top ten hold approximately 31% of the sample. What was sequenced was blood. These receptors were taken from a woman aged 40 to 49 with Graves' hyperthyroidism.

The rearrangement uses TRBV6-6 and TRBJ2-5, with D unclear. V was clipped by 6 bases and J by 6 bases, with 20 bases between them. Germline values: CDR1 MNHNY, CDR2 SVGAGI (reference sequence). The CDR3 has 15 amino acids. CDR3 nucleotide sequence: TGTGCCAGCAGACCGCGACCCGTAACATCTAAGACCCAGTACTTC. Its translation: CASRPRPVTSKTQYF.

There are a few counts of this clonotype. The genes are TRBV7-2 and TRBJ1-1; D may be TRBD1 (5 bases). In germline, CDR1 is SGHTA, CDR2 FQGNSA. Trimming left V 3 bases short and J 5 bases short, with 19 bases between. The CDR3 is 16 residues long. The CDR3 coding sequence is TGTGCCAGCAGCTTTGGGATTTTTGCGGGGCTTACTGAAGCTTTCTTT. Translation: CASSFGIFAGLTEAFF. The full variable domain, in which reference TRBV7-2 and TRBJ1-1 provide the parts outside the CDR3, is GAGVSQSPSNKVTEKGKDVELRCDPISGHTALYWYRQSLGQGLEFLIYFQGNSAPDKSGLPSDRFSAERTGGSVSTLTIQRTQQEDSAVYLCASSFGIFAGLTEAFFGQGTRLTVV.

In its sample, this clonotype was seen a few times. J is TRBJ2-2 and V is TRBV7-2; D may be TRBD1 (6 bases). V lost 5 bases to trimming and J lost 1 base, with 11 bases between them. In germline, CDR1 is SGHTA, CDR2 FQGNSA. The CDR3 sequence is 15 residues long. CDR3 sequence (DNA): TGTGCCAGCAGCAGTTGGACAGAGAACACCGGGGAGCTGTTTTTT. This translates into CASSSWTENTGELFF.

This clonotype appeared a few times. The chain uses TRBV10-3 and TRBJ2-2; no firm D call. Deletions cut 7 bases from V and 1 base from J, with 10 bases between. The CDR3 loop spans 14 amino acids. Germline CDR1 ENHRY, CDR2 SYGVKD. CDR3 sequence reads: CAINFAENTGELFF. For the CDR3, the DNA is TGTGCCATCAACTTCGCAGAGAACACCGGGGAGCTGTTTTTT.

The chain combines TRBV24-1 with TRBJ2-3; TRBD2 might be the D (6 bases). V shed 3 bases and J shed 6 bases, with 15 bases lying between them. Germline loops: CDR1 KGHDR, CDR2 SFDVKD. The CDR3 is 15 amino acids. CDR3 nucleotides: TGTGCCACCAGTGATATTAGCGGCCGAGGGGATACGCAGTATTTT. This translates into CATSDISGRGDTQYF.

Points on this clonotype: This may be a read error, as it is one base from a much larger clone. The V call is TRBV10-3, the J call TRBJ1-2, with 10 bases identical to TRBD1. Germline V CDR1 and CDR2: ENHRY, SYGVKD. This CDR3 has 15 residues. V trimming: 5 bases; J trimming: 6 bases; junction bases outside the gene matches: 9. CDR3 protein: CAISPIRTGGHGYTF. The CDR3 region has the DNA TGTGCCATCAGTCCGATCCGGACAGGGGGGCATGGCTACACCTTC.

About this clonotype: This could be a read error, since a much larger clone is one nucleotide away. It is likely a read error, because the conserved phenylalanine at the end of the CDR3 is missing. CDR3 region: CASSYSGGRGTEAFL. The CDR3 DNA reads TGTGCCAGCAGCTACAGTGGGGGGAGAGGCACTGAAGCTTTCCTT. The chain recombines TRBV7-3 with TRBJ1-1; weak D call: TRBD1 (5 bases). Germline V gene sequence: CDR1 SGHTA, CDR2 FQGTGA. V shed 4 bases and J shed 4 bases, with 16 bases lying between them. This CDR3 has 15 residues.

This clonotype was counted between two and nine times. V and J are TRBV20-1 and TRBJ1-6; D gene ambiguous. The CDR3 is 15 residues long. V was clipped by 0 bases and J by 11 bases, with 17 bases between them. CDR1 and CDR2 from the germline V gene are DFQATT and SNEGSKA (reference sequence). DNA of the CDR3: TGCAGTGCTAGAGAACCGGGTAGGACCCCGACACCCCTCCACTTT. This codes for CSAREPGRTPTPLHF.

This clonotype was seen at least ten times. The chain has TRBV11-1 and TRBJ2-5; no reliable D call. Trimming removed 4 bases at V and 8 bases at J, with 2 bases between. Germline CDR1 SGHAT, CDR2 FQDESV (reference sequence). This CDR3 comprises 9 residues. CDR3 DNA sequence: TGTGCCAGCAGCTCTACCCAGTACTTC. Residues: CASSSTQYF.

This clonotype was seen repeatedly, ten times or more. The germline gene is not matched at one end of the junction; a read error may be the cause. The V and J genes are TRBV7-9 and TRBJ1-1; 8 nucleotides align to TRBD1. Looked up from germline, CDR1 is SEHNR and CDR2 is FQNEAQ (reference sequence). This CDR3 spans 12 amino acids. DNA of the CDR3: TGCGCCAGCAGCTCGACAGGGGCTGAAGCTTTCTTT. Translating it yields CASSSTGAEAFF.

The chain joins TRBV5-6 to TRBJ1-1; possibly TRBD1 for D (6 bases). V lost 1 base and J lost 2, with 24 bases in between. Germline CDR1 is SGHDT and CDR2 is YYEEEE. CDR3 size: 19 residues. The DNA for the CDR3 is TGTGCCAGCAGCTTGTCTTACGTCTGGGGCAGGGGCCAAAACACTGAAGCTTTCTTT. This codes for CASSLSYVWGRGQNTEAFF.

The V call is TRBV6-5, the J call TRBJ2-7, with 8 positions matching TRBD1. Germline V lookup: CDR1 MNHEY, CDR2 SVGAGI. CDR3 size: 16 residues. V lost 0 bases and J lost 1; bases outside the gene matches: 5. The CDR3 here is CASSYSTGVESYEQYF. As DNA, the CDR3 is TGTGCCAGCAGTTACTCGACAGGGGTCGAATCCTACGAGCAGTACTTC.

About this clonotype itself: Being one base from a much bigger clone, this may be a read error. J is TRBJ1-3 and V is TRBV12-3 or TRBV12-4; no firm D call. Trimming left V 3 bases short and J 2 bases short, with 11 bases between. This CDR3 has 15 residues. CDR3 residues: CASSFGVRTGNTIYF. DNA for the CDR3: TGTGCCAGCAGTTTCGGGGTTCGTACTGGAAACACCATATATTTT.

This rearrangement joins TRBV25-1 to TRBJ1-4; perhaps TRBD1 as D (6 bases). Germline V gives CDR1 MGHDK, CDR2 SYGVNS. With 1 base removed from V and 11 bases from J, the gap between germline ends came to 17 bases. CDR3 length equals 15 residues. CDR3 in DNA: TGTGCCAGCAGTGAATTCGGGCTAAGGGGGGATAAACTGTTTTTT. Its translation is CASSEFGLRGDKLFF.

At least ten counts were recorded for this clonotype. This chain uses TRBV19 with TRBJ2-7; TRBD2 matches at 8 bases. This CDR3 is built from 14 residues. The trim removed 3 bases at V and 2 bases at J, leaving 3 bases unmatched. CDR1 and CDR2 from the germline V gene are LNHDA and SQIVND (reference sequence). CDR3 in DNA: TGTGCCAGTAGTATGCGGGAGGTAACCTACGAGCAGTACTTC. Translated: CASSMREVTYEQYF.